This TCR beta chain was identified during a study of cytomegalovirus exposure and HLA in healthy donors (dated by TCRdb to 2016 to 2017). Regarding the complete study: An earlier analysis of some 550 of the donors reported 250 to 300 Gb of sequence data and some 120 million unique TCR beta sequences from roughly 180 million T cells. Roughly 5 DR-DQ haplotypes were handled as single units for association and clustering, since linkage in the cohort was strong. Both class I and class II loci were covered by HLA typing, at four-digit resolution. All discovery cohort repertoires had been generated using a single sequencing platform. An early release covering roughly 600 HLA-typed donors comprised about 300 gigabases of sequencing data and 85 million or so unique TCR sequences. Typing coverage differed by locus: A, B, C, DRB1 and DQB1 were typed in about 629-640 donors, DQA1 in 500 to 550, DPA1 in roughly 590, and DPB1 in 450 to 490. The study was designed to test whether signatures of past pathogen exposure could be identified by cataloging public T cell receptors. The study used immunosequencing to profile the T cell repertoires of several hundred subjects and linked those repertoires to cytomegalovirus serostatus. Rather than drawing on any new phenotypic data, the later analysis identified candidate immune exposures from TCR beta sequences and the way those sequences occurred across donors. A later analysis re-analyzed previously published TCR beta repertoires from about 600 donors and added high-resolution HLA genotyping to study TCR occurrence patterns. An earlier analysis of fewer than 700 of the donors applied high-throughput TCR beta sequencing to assess whether each TCR beta V gene segment acted as functional or pseudogenic. In a later genetic analysis, genome-wide SNP genotypes for about 65% of the 666 donors were used, and that subset was treated as a discovery cohort. Alongside the repertoire data, information on donor age, sex, ethnicity and CMV serostatus was compiled. Besides the first cohort of some 670 subjects, a separate validation cohort made up of around 120 different subjects was used. On average, 235,054 unique TCR beta nucleotide sequences were sequenced per donor among some 420 genotyped donors of the cohort, with roughly 18% of those sequences being non-productive. To predict cytomegalovirus infection status, the study brought together high-throughput TCR immunosequencing, statistical association of individual TCRs with disease status, and machine learning. Among the approximately 400 genotyped donors, approximately 81% belonged to the genetic ancestry cluster associated with self-reported Caucasian donors.

Beyond this particular receptor, the publication reports: Because HLA typing was missing for some donors at each locus, association tests included only the typed subset. Some IMGT-functional V segments, including TRBV6-2 and TRBV6-3, could not be distinguished by the 87-base-pair reads and were therefore excluded. Presence/absence analyses assumed roughly uniform sequencing depth across donors, an assumption that may not hold. Linkage disequilibrium might explain the correlated functional status among segregating V segments, but an unknown experimental factor could not be ruled out. While some public TCRs were present in many individuals, most TCR sequences turned up only very rarely across donors. A few of the identified cytomegalovirus-associated TCR beta chains were confirmed in vitro to be specific for cytomegalovirus antigens. The classifier was reported to diagnose cytomegalovirus status with high specificity and sensitivity in both the original cohort and the validation cohort. In a later analysis, the rate of TCR association differed among HLA loci, with DRB1 alleles having the most associated TCRs and HLA-C alleles having the fewest. Strong co-occurrence of HLA alleles, especially DR and DQ, made assigning TCR associations to individual alleles difficult. The sequencing pipeline was judged likely to have produced a cluster of highly shared sequence variants as a technical artifact. Specific HLA alleles were associated with roughly 16,000 TCR beta sequences at a false discovery rate of 0.05 in a later analysis. For the cohort, immune exposure information was limited to CMV serostatus. The study gave a list of over 150 TCR beta chains associated with cytomegalovirus. The authors suggested that the approach could potentially be generalized to other disease states and immunological phenotypes. An association between a missense DCLRE1C variant and V-gene and J-gene trimming of TCR beta chains was found in a later genetic analysis and replicated in an independent cohort. A further reported finding was that TCR beta sequences accurately predicted the HLA-A and HLA-B alleles for most subjects in the first cohort. In an earlier analysis of 587 of the donors, most TCR beta V segments appeared in productive rearrangements about 87% or about 30% of the time, broadly matching IMGT annotations. In a later analysis, several top co-occurrence clusters were reported to appear linked to parvovirus B19, influenza, CMV and Epstein-Barr virus. A later genetic analysis reported fewer N-insertions in productive TCRs among donors in an Asian-associated ancestry cluster than the approximately 700-donor mean. The cohort was sequenced for TCR beta chains only, and without alpha or paired-chain data the features that could be detected were limited. Because counts were too low, around 17 rarely observed V segments, including chromosome 9 orphons, were left out of the earlier analysis of 587 of the donors. In a later analysis, HLA-associated TCR beta chains showed more clonal expansion and lower generation probabilities than non-associated chains that were equally common. In a later analysis, most CMV-associated TCR beta chains were found to appear HLA-restricted, with HLA associations seemingly driven largely by CMV exposure.

The cohort comprised 710 or so healthy bone marrow donors. At the time of sampling, every cohort member was nominally healthy, though immune exposures that went unrecorded were likely present. The donor was CMV seronegative and belonged to the group of 352 seronegative cohort members. A peripheral blood sample was provided by each donor, and peripheral blood mononuclear cells were used for TCR beta sequencing. The Qiagen DNeasy Blood Extraction Kit was used to extract genomic DNA from the blood cell samples. Library creation used the immunoSEQ multiplex PCR assay. For the multiplex PCR, a mixture combining 60 forward primers for TCR Vbeta segments and 13 reverse primers for TCR Jbeta segments was used. The CDR3 region of rearranged TCR beta genes was amplified from genomic DNA by a multiplex PCR assay. On the Illumina HiSeq System, the amplified TCR beta libraries were sequenced as 87-base-pair reads. The paper's data handling went like this. Across the 666 repertoires, a later analysis counted 80 million or so unique TCR beta chains, around 11 million of which were shared by at least two donors. Raw reads were error-corrected and collapsed into unique sequences by a nearest-neighbor algorithm in which closely related sequences were merged to remove PCR and sequencing errors. V, D and J gene segments were assigned by aligning CDR3 sequences to IMGT reference sequences. Each retained sequence needed at least a six-nucleotide match to both a V gene segment and a J gene segment. A rearrangement counted as productive if the CDR3 had no stop codons and remained in frame with V and J, and every other rearrangement counted as non-productive. Following IMGT convention, CDR3 was defined as the stretch from the second conserved V-encoded cysteine to the conserved J-encoded phenylalanine. The earlier analysis of about 620 of the donors excluded sequences that lacked an unambiguous match to a single V gene segment. An earlier analysis of about 600 of the donors called V segments functional above 56.7% productive rearrangements and segregating when the between-donor standard deviation exceeded 5%. A statistical classification framework was built to diagnose cytomegalovirus status from the catalog of TCR beta chain sequences. In a later analysis, TCR nucleotide sequences were compared against IMGT/GENE-DB human TR gene sequences so that V and J genes could be assigned. Using the TCRdist pipeline, a later analysis assigned CDR3 sequences along with most-parsimonious VDJ recombination scenarios. In a later analysis, every TCR beta chain was defined by the combination of its CDR3 amino acid sequence and its V-gene family, and reads without a unique V-gene family were dropped. In a later analysis, 500 to 650 highly shared, low-generation-probability nucleotide sequences were removed to address suspected cross-contamination and a sequencing artifact. A later analysis calculated a clonal expansion index for each public chain from normalized within-repertoire ranks of inferred template counts. A later analysis computed generation probabilities with a VDJ recombination model fitted to out-of-frame rearrangements, and checked the results against IGoR. In a later analysis, hypergeometric tests were used to score TCR-TCR, TCR-HLA and TCR-CMV co-occurrence, with a repertoire-size bias correction applied to TCR pairs. A later analysis estimated false discovery rates by permuting HLA or CMV assignments 20 times. In a later analysis, co-occurring TCRs were grouped using DBSCAN, with TCRdist sequence similarity added in when clustering inside HLA-allele-positive subsets. Co-occurrence clustering excluded repertoires with fewer than 30,000 or more than 120,000 public chains, plus five with anomalous nucleotide sharing. TCRdb's version of the immuneACCESS table is confined to in-frame rearrangements and falls short of the full clone set. An unresolved V gene accounts for under half of the shortfall where checked; the remainder is of unknown origin. Clone size and V and J calls were adopted from that table, with D and trimming inferred from the DNA. The sample profile shows some 130,000 clones; approximately 79% of them were found once. The ten most abundant clones make up more than 0.95% of the sample.

The CDR3 spans 17 residues, from the cysteine through the phenylalanine. Only the CDR3 part of the read is kept: 51 bases, read in frame from the first base. Germline trimming amounts to 0 bases on V and 4 bases on J, with 7 as the count of junction bases outside the gene matches. CDR1 and CDR2, looked up from the germline V gene, are SGDLS and YYNGEE. Comments on this clone: The target of this receptor is not known. The input lacks base qualities; no much larger clone sits a single base away.

This receptor was obtained from a man aged 18 to 30 in good health and CMV-seronegative. The rearranged segments are TRBV9 and TRBJ2-1; 10 bases in the middle match TRBD2. Input material: PBMCs. The DNA is TGTGCCAGCAGCGTAGATATAGCGGGGGGAGAATACAATGAGCAGTTCTTC. Its protein reads: CASSVDIAGGEYNEQFF.